This T cell receptor beta chain was identified during a study of T cells in localized non-small cell lung cancer. A few counts support this clone. Its antigen is unidentified. V lost 6 bases, J lost 4 bases, and 10 bases lay in between. Germline V lookup: CDR1 SNHLY, CDR2 FYNNEI. This CDR3 is built from 13 residues. Here immunoSEQ multiplex PCR was the method, and the copy in TCRdb shows in-frame clones only, minus some. The sample has roughly 30,000 clones; 85% to 90% are singletons. The study's findings and limits: Higher T cell density in the blood was associated with longer overall survival, whereas higher adjacent-lung clonality associated with shorter survival. It remains possible that heterogeneity exists, since only one tumor region was sequenced.

The sequence derives from a woman between 18 and 50 years old with stage I lung adenocarcinoma. The chain has TRBV2 and TRBJ1-3; D may be TRBD1 (5 bases). The sequences come from peripheral blood, collected before any cancer treatment. The CDR3 loop reads CASRDMWGNTIYF. The CDR3 DNA reads TGTGCCAGCAGGGACATGTGGGGAAACACCATATATTTT.